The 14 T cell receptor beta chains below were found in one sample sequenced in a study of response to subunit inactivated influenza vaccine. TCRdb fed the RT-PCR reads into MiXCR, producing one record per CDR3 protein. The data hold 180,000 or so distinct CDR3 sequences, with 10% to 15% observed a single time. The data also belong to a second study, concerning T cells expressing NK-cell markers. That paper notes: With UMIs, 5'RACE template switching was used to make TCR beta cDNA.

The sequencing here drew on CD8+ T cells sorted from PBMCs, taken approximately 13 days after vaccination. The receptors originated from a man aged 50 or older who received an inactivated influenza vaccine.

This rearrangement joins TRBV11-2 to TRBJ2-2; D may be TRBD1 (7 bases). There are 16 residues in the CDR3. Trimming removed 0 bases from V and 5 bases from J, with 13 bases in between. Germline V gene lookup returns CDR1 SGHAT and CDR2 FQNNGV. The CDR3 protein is CASSLEEGARTGELFF. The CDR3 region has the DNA TGTGCCAGCAGCTTAGAGGAGGGGGCAAGGACCGGGGAGCTGTTTTTT.

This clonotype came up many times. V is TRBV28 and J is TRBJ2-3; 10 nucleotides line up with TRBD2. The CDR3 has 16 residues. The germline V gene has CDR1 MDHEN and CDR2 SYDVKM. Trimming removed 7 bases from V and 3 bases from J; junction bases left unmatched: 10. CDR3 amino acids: CASKNLAGGGTDTQYF. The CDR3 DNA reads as TGTGCCAGCAAAAATTTAGCGGGAGGTGGGACAGATACGCAGTATTTT.

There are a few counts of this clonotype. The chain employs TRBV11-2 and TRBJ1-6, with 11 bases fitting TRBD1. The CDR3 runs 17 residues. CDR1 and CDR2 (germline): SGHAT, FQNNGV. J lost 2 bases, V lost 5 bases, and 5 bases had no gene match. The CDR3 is CASSPGTGGTYNSPLHF. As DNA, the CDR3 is TGTGCCAGCAGCCCCGGGACAGGGGGGACCTATAATTCACCCCTCCACTTT.

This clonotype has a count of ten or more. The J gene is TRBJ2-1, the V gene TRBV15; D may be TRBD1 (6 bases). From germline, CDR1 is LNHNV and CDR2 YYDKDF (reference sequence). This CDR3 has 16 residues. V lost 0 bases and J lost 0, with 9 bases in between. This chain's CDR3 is CATSREQGVSYNEQFF. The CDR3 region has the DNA TGTGCCACCAGCAGAGAACAGGGAGTCTCCTACAATGAGCAGTTCTTC.

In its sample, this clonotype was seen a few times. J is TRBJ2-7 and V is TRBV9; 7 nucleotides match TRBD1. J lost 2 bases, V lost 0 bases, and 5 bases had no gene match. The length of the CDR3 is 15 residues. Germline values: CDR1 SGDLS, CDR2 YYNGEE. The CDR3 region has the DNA TGTGCCAGCAGCGTAGGGGACAGCGCAACCTACGAGCAGTACTTC. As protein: CASSVGDSATYEQYF.

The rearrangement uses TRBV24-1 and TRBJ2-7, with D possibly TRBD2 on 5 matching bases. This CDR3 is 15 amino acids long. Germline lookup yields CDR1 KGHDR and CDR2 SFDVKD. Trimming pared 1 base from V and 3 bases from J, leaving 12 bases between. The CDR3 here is CATSDFREGVYEQYF. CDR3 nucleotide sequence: TGTGCCACCAGTGATTTCCGAGAGGGCGTCTACGAGCAGTACTTC.

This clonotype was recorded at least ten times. CDR3 sequence: CATSRSWQRNTEAFF. The DNA of the CDR3 is TGTGCCACCAGCAGGTCGTGGCAGAGGAACACTGAAGCTTTCTTT. The rearrangement uses TRBV15 and TRBJ1-1; no firm D call. CDR3 length: 15 amino acids. Trimming left V 3 bases short and J 1 base short, with 12 bases between. In germline, CDR1 is LNHNV, CDR2 YYDKDF (reference sequence).

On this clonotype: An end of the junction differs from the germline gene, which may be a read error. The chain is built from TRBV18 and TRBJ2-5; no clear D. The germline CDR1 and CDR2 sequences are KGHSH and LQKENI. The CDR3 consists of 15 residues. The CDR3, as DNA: TGTGCCAGCTCACCAGGGCTGACGAGCTACGACCCCCAATACTTC. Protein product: CASSPGLTSYDPQYF.

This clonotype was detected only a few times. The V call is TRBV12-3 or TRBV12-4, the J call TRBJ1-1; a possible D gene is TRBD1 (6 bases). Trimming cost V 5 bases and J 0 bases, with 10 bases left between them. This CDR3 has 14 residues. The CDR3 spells CASSQQGMNTEAFF. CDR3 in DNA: TGTGCCAGCAGTCAACAGGGCATGAACACTGAAGCTTTCTTT.

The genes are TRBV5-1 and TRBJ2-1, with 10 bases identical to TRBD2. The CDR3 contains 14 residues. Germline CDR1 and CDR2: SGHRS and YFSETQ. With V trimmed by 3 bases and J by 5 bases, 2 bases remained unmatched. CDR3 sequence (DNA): TGCGCCAGCAGCTATCTAGCGGGAGACAATGAGCAGTTCTTC. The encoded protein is CASSYLAGDNEQFF.

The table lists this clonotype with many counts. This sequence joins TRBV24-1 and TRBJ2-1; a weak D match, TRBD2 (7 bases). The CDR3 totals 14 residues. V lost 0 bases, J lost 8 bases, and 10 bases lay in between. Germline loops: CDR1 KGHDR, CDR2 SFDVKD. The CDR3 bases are TGTGCCACCAGTGATTTGCGGGGGGCGGATGAGCAGTTCTTC. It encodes CATSDLRGADEQFF.

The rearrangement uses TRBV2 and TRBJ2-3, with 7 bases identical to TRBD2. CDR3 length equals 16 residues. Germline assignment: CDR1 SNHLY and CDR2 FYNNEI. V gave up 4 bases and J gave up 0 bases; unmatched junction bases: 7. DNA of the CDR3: TGTGCCAGCAGTGCCTCTAGCGGACCTAGCACAGATACGCAGTATTTT. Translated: CASSASSGPSTDTQYF.

CDR3 bases: TGTGCCACCAGTCGGTGGGAGAACACTGAAGCTTTCTTT. This encodes CATSRWENTEAFF. The rearrangement uses TRBV15 and TRBJ1-1; D is ambiguous. Per the germline V gene, CDR1 is LNHNV and CDR2 is YYDKDF (reference sequence). The germline V and J ends were trimmed by 6 bases and 1 base, with 9 bases remaining between them. This CDR3 comprises 13 residues.

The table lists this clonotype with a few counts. The CDR3 protein is CASSSQGASYEQYF. The CDR3 DNA is TGTGCCAGCAGTTCACAGGGGGCATCGTACGAGCAGTACTTC. The chain is built from TRBV5-6 and TRBJ2-7, with 9 bases identical to TRBD1. Per the germline V gene, CDR1 is SGHDT and CDR2 is YYEEEE. The CDR3 length is 14 residues. V shed 5 bases, J shed 4 bases, and the junction held 7 bases outside the gene matches.